The sequence of this T cell receptor (beta chain) was determined in a study of control samples from healthy donors and cancer patients. Sequencing used immunoSEQ multiplex PCR; TCRdb keeps in-frame clones, though not all of them. The sample yields over 45,000 clones, about 92% seen once. CDR3 length: 15 residues. The germline gives CDR1 SGDLS, CDR2 YYNGEE. J was trimmed by 8 bases and V by 3 bases; bases with no gene match: 6. Material: PBMCs. The receptor comes from a man aged 35 to 55 with colorectal cancer. The chain combines TRBV9 with TRBJ2-1, with 12 nucleotides matching TRBD2. The CDR3 loop is CASSAGLAGSHEQFF. The CDR3 DNA follows: TGTGCCAGCAGCGCCGGACTAGCGGGATCTCATGAGCAGTTCTTC.